This T cell receptor (beta chain) is drawn from a study of post-analysis software for immune sequencing data. Study details: Relapsing-remitting, secondary progressive and progressive-relapsing multiple sclerosis courses were included.

The V segment lost 2 bases and the J segment 5 bases; nucleotides outside the gene matches: 6. This CDR3 has 14 amino acids. CDR1 is SGHRS, CDR2 YFSETQ, per germline. Study-wide results and limits: Higher frequency in patients than in controls was seen for roughly five TRBV segments, with TRBV5-6, TRBV5-1 and TRBV20-1 among them.

Unique molecular identifiers featured in each of the TCR beta cDNA libraries. Each batch of roughly 1 to 11 million T cells produced roughly 0.5 million cDNA molecules. One entry per CDR3 protein, called by TCRdb with MiXCR from the PCR reads. The table lists roughly 570,000 distinct CDR3 sequences, around a third of them singletons. This clonotype was counted a few times. Its antigen remains unidentified. The specimen sequenced was blood. The receptor's source is a girl younger than 18 with multiple sclerosis. The chain uses TRBV5-1 and TRBJ2-5; 7 bases line up with TRBD2. The CDR3 here is CASSLSGAPETQYF. The CDR3 coding sequence is TGCGCCAGCAGCTTAAGCGGGGCACCGGAGACCCAGTACTTC.